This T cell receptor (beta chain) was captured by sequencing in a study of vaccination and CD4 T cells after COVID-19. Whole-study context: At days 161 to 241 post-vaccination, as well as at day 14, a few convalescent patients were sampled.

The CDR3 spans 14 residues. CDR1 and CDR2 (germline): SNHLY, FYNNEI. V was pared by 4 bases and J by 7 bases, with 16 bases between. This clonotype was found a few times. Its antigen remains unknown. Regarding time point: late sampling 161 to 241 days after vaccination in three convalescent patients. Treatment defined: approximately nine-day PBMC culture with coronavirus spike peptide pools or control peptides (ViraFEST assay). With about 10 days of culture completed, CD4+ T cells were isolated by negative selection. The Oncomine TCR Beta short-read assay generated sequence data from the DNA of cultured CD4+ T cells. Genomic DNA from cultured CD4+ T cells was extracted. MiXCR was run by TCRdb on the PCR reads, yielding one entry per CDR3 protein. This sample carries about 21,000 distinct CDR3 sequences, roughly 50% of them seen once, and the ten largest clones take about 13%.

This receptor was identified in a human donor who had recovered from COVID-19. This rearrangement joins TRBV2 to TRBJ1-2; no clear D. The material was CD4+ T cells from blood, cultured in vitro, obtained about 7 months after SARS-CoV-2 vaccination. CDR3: CASSAAWRNVGYTF. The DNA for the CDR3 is TGTGCCAGCAGTGCGGCCTGGCGGAACGTTGGCTACACCTTC.